The entry below gives a single T cell receptor beta chain sequence along with its context. The data derive from a study of technical replicates of blood from several donors. V was clipped by 6 bases and J by 0 bases, with 14 bases between them. The germline CDR1 and CDR2 sequences are LNHDA and SQIVND (reference sequence). The CDR3 contains 15 residues. Only in-frame clones appear in the TCRdb table, and some are missing; sequencing was by immunoSEQ multiplex PCR. The table includes 12,000 or so clones, almost 95% detected once. The sequence derives from a human donor in good health. Material: PBMCs. The chain joins TRBV19 to TRBJ1-2; D gene unclear. CDR3 nucleotides: TGTGCCAGTAGCACCGGCGACTATGCTAACTATGGCTACACCTTC. This codes for CASSTGDYANYGYTF.